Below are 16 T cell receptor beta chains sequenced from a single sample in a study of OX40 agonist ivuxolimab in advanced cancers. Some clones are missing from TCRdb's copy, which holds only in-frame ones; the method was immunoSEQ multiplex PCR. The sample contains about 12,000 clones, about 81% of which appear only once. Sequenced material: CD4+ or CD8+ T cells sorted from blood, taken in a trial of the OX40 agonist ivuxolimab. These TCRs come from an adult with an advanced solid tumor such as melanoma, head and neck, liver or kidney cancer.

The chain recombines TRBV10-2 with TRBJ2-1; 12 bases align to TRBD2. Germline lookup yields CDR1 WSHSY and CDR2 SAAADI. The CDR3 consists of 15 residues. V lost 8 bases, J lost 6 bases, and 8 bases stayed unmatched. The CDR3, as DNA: TGCGCCAGCGTAACATCTAGCGGGGGGGCCAATGAGCAGTTCTTC. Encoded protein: CASVTSSGGANEQFF.

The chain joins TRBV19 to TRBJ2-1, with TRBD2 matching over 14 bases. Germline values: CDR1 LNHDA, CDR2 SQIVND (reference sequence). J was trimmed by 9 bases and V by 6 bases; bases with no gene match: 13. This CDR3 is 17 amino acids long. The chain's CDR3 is CASSPGLAGGPHSEQFF. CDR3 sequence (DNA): TGTGCCAGTAGCCCCGGACTAGCGGGAGGCCCCCACAGTGAGCAGTTCTTC. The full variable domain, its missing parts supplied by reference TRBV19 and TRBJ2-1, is DGGITQSPKYLFRKEGQNVTLSCEQNLNHDAMYWYRQDPGQGLRLIYYSQIVNDFQKGDIAEGYSVSREKKESFPLTVTSAQKNPTAFYLCASSPGLAGGPHSEQFFGPGTRLTVL.

CDR3 sequence (DNA): TGTGCCAGCAGTTATGAGGGCACTGAAGCTTTCTTT. Its translation: CASSYEGTEAFF. The chain uses TRBV6-9 and TRBJ1-1, with no clear D. The CDR3 has 12 residues. V dropped 2 bases and J dropped 4 bases, with 5 bases sitting between them. The germline V gene encodes CDR1 MNHGY and CDR2 SVAAGI.

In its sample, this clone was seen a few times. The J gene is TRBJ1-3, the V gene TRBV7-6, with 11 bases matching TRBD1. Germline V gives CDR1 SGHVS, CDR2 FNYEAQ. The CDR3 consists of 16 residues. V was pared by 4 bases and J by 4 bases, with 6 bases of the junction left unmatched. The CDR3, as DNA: TGTGCCAGCAGCTCTGGACAGGGGGCGACCGGAAACACCATATATTTT. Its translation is CASSSGQGATGNTIYF.

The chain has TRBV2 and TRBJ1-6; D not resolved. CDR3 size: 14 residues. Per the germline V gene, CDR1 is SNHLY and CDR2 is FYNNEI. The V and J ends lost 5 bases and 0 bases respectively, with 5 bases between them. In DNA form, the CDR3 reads TGTGCCAGCAGTATTAGCTCCTATAATTCACCCCTCCACTTT. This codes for CASSISSYNSPLHF.

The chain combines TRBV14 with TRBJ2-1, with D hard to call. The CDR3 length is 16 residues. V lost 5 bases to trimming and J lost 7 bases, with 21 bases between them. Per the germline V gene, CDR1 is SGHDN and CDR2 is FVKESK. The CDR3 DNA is TGTGCCAGCAGCACCCTGGTAGCCGGTACCAGGAATGAGCAGTTCTTC. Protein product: CASSTLVAGTRNEQFF.

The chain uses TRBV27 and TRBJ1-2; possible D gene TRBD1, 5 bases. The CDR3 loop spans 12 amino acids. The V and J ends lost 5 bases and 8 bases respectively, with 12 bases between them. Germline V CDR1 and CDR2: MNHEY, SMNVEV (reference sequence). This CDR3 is CASSLEGRGYTF. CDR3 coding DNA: TGTGCCAGCAGTCTGGAGGGGAGGGGCTACACCTTC.

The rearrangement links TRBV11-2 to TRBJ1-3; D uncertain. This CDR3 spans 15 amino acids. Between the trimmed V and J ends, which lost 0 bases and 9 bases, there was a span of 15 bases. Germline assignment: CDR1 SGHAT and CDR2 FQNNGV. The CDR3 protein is CASSLDRPQSSTIYF. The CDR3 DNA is TGTGCCAGCAGCTTAGATCGCCCCCAGTCAAGCACCATATATTTT.

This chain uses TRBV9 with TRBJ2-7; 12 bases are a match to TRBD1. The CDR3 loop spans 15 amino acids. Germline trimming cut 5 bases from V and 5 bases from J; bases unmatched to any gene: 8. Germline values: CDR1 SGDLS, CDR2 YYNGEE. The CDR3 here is CASSATGTGGNEQYF. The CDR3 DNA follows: TGTGCCAGCAGTGCAACCGGGACAGGGGGCAACGAGCAGTACTTC.

CDR3 amino acids: CASSSRDTQYF. In DNA form, the CDR3 reads TGTGCCAGCAGCTCCCGAGATACGCAGTATTTT. This chain joins TRBV7-9 and TRBJ2-3; D is ambiguous. The germline V and J ends were trimmed by 4 bases and 5 bases, with 4 bases remaining between them. The CDR3 totals 11 residues. Germline V gene data show CDR1 as SEHNR and CDR2 as FQNEAQ (reference sequence).

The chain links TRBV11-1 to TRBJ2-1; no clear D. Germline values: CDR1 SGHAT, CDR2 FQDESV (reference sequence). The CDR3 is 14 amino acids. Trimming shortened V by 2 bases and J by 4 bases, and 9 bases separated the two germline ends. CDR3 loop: CASSLSAAYNEQFF. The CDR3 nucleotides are TGTGCCAGCAGCTTATCGGCAGCGTACAATGAGCAGTTCTTC.

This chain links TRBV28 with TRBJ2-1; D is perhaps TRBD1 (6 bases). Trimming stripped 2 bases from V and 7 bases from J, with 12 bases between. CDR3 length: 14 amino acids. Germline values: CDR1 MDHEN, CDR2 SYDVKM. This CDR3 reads CASSLLDTGNEQFF. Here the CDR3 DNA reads TGTGCCAGCAGTTTACTCGATACAGGGAATGAGCAGTTCTTC.

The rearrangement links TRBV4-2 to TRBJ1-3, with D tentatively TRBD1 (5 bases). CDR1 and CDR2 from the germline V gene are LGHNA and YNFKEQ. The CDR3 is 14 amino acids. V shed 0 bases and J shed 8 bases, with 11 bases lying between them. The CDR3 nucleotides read TGTGCCAGCAGCCAAGAGGGGCCGGGGGACACCATATATTTT. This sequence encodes CASSQEGPGDTIYF.

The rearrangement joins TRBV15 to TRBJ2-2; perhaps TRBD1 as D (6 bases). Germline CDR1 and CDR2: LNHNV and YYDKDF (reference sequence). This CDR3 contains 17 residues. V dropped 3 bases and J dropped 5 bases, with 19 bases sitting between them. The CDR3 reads CATSRASGERDTGELFF. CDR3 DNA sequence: TGTGCCACCAGCAGGGCTTCAGGGGAGAGGGATACCGGGGAGCTGTTTTTT. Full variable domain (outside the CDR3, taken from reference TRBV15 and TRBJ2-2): DAMVIQNPRYQVTQFGKPVTLSCSQTLNHNVMYWYQQKSSQAPKLLFHYYDKDFNNEADTPDNFQSRRPNTSFCFLDIRSPGLGDTAMYLCATSRASGERDTGELFFGEGSRLTVL.

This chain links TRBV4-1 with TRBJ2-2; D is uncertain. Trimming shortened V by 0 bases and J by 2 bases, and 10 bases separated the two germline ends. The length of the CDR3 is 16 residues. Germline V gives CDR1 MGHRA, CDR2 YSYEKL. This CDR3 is CASSQDLELNTGELFF. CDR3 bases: TGCGCCAGCAGCCAAGATCTAGAGCTAAACACCGGGGAGCTGTTTTTT.

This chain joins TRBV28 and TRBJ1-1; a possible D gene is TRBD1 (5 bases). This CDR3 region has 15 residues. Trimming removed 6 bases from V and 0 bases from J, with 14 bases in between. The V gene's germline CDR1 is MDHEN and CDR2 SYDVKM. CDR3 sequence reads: CASSNQQEMNTEAFF. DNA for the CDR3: TGTGCCAGCAGCAATCAACAGGAGATGAACACTGAAGCTTTCTTT.